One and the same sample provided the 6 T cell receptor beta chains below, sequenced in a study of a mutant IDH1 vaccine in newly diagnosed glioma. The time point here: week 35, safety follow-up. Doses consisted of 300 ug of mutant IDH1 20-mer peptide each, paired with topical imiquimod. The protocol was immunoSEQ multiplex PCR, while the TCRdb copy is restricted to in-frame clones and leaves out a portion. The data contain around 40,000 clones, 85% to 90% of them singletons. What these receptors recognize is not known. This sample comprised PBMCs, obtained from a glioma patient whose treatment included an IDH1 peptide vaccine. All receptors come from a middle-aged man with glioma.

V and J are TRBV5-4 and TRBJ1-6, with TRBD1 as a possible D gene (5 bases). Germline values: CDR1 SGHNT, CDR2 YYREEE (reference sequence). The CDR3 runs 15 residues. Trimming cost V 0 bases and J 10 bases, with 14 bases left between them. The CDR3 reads CASSLDQGSRSPLHF. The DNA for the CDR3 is TGTGCCAGCAGCTTGGATCAGGGCTCGCGATCACCCCTCCACTTT.

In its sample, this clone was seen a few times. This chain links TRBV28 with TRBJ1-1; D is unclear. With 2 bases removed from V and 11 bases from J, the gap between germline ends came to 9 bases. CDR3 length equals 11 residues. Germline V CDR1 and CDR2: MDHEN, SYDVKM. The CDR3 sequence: CASSLGRMAFF. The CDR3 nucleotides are TGTGCCAGCAGTTTAGGCCGAATGGCTTTCTTT.

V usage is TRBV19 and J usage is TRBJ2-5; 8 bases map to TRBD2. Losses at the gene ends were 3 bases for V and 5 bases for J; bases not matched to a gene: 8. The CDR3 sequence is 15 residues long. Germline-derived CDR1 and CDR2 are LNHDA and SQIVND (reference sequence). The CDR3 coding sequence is TGTGCCAGTAGTATTCCGGGGGGGGCTCGGGAGACCCAGTACTTC. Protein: CASSIPGGARETQYF.

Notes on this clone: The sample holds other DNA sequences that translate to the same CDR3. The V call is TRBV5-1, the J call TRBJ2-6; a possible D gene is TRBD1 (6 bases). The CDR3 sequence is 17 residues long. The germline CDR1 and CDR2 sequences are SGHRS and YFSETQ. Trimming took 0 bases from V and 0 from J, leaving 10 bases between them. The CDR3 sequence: CASSLEGRGSGANVLTF. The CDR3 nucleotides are TGCGCCAGCAGCTTGGAGGGCAGGGGCTCTGGGGCCAACGTCCTGACTTTC.

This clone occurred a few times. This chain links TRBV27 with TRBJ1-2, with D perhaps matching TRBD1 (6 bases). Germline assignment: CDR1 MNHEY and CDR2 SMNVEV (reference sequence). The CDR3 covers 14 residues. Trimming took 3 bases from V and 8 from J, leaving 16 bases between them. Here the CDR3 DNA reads TGTGCCAGCAGTTTCTTGGCCGGGGGGCCCGGCTACACCTTC. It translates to CASSFLAGGPGYTF.

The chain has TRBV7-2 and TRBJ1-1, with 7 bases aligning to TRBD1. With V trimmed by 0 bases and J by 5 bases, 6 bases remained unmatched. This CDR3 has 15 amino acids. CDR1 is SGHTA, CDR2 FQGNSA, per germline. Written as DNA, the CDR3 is TGTGCCAGCAGCTTAGCGCCAGGGGGAGTAACTGAAGCTTTCTTT. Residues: CASSLAPGGVTEAFF.